One sample yielded the 5 T cell receptor beta chains listed below, sequenced in a study of blood T cell repertoires in COVID-19. Sequenced by immunoSEQ multiplex PCR; TCRdb stores in-frame clones only, minus some. The sample consists of 120,000 to 150,000 clones, roughly 90% of them appearing once. Sequenced material: peripheral blood. The source of these receptors is a woman aged 45-60 years with acute or convalescent COVID-19.

The chain couples TRBV10-3 to TRBJ1-2; 8 bases are shared with TRBD1. Germline values: CDR1 ENHRY, CDR2 SYGVKD. V dropped 2 bases and J dropped 4; count of bases not matched to a gene: 12. This CDR3 has 17 residues. The CDR3 reads CAISETQGAHTFYGYTF. The CDR3 region has the DNA TGTGCCATCAGTGAGACTCAGGGGGCCCACACATTCTATGGCTACACCTTC.

The V gene is TRBV2, the J gene TRBJ1-3; D is uncertain. With 6 bases removed from V and 0 bases from J, the gap between germline ends came to 18 bases. Germline loops: CDR1 SNHLY, CDR2 FYNNEI. The CDR3 has 17 amino acids. In DNA, the CDR3 is TGTGCCAGCAGCACTCCCGACCGGGTCTACTCTGGAAACACCATATATTTT. As protein: CASSTPDRVYSGNTIYF.

This chain connects TRBV7-9 to TRBJ2-2; TRBD2 matches at 10 bases. This CDR3 is built from 15 residues. The junction had 4 bases not matched to a gene; V was cut back by 5 bases and J by 4 bases. From germline, CDR1 is SEHNR and CDR2 FQNEAQ (reference sequence). CDR3 in DNA: TGTGCCAGCAGCGTACTAGCGGGACTCACCGGGGAGCTGTTTTTT. This sequence encodes CASSVLAGLTGELFF.

The genes are TRBV4-1 and TRBJ1-2; D gene unclear. V was trimmed by 6 bases and J by 8 bases, leaving 16 bases between them. Germline values: CDR1 MGHRA, CDR2 YSYEKL. CDR3 length: 13 amino acids. CDR3 nucleotide sequence: TGCGCCAGCAGGCAGACAATGAAAGAAGGCTACACCTTC. Translated, it gives CASRQTMKEGYTF.

The genes are TRBV11-2 and TRBJ2-3, with D hard to call. This CDR3 has 12 residues. Germline values: CDR1 SGHAT, CDR2 FQNNGV. Trimming took 1 base from V and 6 from J, leaving 5 bases between them. CDR3 protein: CASSLGGDTQYF. DNA for the CDR3: TGTGCCAGCAGCTTAGGAGGTGATACGCAGTATTTT.